One T cell receptor (beta chain) is described in this entry. The data were obtained in a study of T cell changes during pregnancy in multiple sclerosis. Method: immunoSEQ multiplex PCR; TCRdb's copy keeps in-frame clones and lacks some. The sample includes 70,000 to 95,000 clones, 90% to 95% of them seen just once. V gave up 5 bases and J gave up 5 bases; unmatched junction bases: 11. The CDR3 has 15 amino acids. In germline, CDR1 is SEHNR, CDR2 FQNEAQ (reference sequence). This TCR was recovered from a female donor with multiple sclerosis, enrolled in a pregnancy study. The chain is built from TRBV7-9 and TRBJ2-7, with 8 bases fitting TRBD1. Sequences were derived from peripheral blood, sampled in the third trimester of pregnancy. The CDR3 nucleotides are TGTGCCAGCAGCCCAAGAGGACAGGGTAGCCACGAGCAGTACTTC. It codes for CASSPRGQGSHEQYF.